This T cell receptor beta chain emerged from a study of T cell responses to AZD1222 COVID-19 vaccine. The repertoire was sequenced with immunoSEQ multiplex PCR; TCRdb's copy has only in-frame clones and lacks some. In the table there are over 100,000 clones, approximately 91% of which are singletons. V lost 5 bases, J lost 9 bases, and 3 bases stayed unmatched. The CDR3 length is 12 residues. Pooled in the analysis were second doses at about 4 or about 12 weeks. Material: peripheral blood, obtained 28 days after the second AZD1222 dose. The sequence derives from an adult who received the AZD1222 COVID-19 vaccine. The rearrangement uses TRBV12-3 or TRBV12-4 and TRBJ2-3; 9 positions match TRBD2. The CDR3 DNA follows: TGTGCCAGCAGTAGAACTAGCGGGACGCAGTATTTT. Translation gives CASSRTSGTQYF.